This T cell receptor beta chain stems from a study of T cells in localized non-small cell lung cancer. Points from the study as a whole: Tumor showed lower T cell clonality than uninvolved adjacent lung, where it was highest. The tumor had only one region sequenced, so heterogeneity remains possible.

Clones were read by immunoSEQ multiplex PCR, and TCRdb kept only the in-frame ones, dropping some. The repertoire consists of about 15,000 clones, with 85% occurring once and the leading ten covering more than 20%. The ends lost 6 bases at V and 3 bases at J; junction bases unmatched: 5. From germline, CDR1 is SQVTM and CDR2 ANQGSEA. This CDR3 is 13 amino acids long. About this clone itself: Its target is unknown.

This sequence originates from a female donor of 60 years or more with stage I squamous cell lung carcinoma. The source material was peripheral blood, sampled before any cancer treatment. The chain uses TRBV29-1 and TRBJ2-3, with TRBD2 matching 8 bases. CDR3 nucleotide sequence: TGCAGCGTCTTCGGGGGGGGTACAGATACGCAGTATTTT. As protein: CSVFGGGTDTQYF.